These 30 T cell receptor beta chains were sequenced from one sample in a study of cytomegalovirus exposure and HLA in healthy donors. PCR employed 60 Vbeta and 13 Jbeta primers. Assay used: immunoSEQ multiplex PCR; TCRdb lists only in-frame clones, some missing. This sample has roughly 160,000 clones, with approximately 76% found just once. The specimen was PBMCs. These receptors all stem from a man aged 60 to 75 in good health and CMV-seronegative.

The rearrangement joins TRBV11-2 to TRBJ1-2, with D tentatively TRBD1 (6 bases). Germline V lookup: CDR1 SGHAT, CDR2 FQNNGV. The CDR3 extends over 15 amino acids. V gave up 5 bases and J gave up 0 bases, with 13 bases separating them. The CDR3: CASSPGGPTNYGYTF. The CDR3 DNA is TGTGCCAGCAGCCCGGGGGGGCCCACTAACTATGGCTACACCTTC.

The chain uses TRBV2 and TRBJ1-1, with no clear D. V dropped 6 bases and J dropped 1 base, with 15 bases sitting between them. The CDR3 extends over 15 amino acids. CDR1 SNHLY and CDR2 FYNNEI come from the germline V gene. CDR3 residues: CASRGDPGENTEAFF. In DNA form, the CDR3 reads TGTGCCAGCAGGGGTGACCCCGGAGAGAACACTGAAGCTTTCTTT.

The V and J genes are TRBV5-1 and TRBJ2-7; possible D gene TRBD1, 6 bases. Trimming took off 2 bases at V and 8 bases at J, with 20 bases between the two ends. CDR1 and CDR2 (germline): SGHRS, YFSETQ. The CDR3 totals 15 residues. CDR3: CASSFEGQYPSKQYF. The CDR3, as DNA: TGCGCCAGCAGCTTTGAAGGACAGTACCCATCGAAGCAGTACTTC. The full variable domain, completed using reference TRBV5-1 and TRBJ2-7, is KAGVTQTPRYLIKTRGQQVTLSCSPISGHRSVSWYQQTPGQGLQFLFEYFSETQRNKGNFPGRFSGRQFSNSRSEMNVSTLELGDSALYLCASSFEGQYPSKQYFGPGTRLTVT.

In nucleotides, the CDR3 is TGTGCCAGCAGCCCCGGCTCAGGGGGAAACACCGGGGAGCTGTTTTTT. Its protein product is CASSPGSGGNTGELFF. The V gene is TRBV5-4, the J gene TRBJ2-2, with 7 bases identical to TRBD1. The germline V gene has CDR1 SGHNT and CDR2 YYREEE (reference sequence). V gave up 4 bases and J gave up 2 bases; unmatched junction bases: 8. This CDR3 has 16 amino acids.

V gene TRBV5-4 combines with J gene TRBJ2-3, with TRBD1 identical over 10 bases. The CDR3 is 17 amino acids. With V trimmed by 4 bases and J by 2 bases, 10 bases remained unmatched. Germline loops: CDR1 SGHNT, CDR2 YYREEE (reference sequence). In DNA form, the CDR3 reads TGTGCCAGCAGCGACCTAGACAGGGGGCCCCTCACAGATACGCAGTATTTT. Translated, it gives CASSDLDRGPLTDTQYF.

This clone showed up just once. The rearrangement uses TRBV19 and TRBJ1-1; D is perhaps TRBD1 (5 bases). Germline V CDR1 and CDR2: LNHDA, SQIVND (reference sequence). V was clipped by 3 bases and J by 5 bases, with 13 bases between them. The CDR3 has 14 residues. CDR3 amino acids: CASSIAGDPTEAFF. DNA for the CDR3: TGTGCCAGTAGTATCGCGGGGGATCCAACTGAAGCTTTCTTT.

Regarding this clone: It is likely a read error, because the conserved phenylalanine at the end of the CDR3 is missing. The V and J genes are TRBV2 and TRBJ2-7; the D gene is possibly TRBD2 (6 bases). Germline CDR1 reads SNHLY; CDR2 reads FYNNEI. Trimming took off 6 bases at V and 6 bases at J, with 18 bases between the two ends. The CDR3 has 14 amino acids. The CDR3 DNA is TGTGCCAGCAGCACCGGGACTCCAACTAGCGAGCAGTACCTC. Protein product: CASSTGTPTSEQYL.

The CDR3 protein is CASSVGGRFAYEQYF. DNA for the CDR3: TGTGCCAGCAGCGTAGGCGGGAGGTTTGCGTACGAGCAGTACTTC. The chain recombines TRBV7-6 with TRBJ2-7, with 8 bases identical to TRBD2. This CDR3 has 15 amino acids. V was pared by 5 bases and J by 4 bases, with 10 bases of the junction left unmatched. Germline V lookup: CDR1 SGHVS, CDR2 FNYEAQ.

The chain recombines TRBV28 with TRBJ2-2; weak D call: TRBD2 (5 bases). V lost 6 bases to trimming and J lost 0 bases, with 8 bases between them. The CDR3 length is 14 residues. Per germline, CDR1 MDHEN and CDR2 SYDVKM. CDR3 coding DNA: TGTGCCAGCAGGGACTCCGCGAACACCGGGGAGCTGTTTTTT. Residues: CASRDSANTGELFF.

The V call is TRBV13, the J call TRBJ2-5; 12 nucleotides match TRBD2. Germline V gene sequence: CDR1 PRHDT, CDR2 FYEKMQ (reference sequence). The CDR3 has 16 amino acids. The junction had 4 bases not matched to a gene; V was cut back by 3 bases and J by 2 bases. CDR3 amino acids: CASSFSLAGGQETQYF. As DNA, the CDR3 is TGTGCCAGCAGCTTTTCCCTAGCGGGGGGGCAAGAGACCCAGTACTTC.

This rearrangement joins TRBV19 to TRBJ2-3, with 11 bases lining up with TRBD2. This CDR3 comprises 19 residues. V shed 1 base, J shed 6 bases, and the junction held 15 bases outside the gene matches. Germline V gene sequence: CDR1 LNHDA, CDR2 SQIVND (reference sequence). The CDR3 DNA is TGTGCCAGTAGTATAGGAGGTTTGTCTAGCGGGGGGCTTGCGGATACGCAGTATTTT. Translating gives CASSIGGLSSGGLADTQYF.

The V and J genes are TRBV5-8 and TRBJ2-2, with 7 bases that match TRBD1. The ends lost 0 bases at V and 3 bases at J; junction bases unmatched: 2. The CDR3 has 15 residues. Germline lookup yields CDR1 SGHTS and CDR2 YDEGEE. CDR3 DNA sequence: TGTGCCAGCAGCTTGGGGACAGGTCACACCGGGGAGCTGTTTTTT. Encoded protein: CASSLGTGHTGELFF.

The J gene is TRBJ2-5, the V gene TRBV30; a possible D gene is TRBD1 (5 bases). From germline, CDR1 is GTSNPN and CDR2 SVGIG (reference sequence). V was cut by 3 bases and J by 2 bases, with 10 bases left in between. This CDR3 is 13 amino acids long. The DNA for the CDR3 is TGTGCCTGGAGCACAGGCTATCAAGAGACCCAGTACTTC. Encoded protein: CAWSTGYQETQYF.

CDR3 sequence reads: CASSLVASGQRGQYF. Written as DNA, the CDR3 is TGCGCCAGCAGCTTGGTGGCTAGCGGGCAGCGAGGGCAGTACTTC. The gene calls are TRBV5-1 and TRBJ2-7; 8 nucleotides line up with TRBD2. Germline values: CDR1 SGHRS, CDR2 YFSETQ. V gave up 0 bases and J gave up 9 bases; unmatched junction bases: 11. The CDR3 sequence is 15 residues long.

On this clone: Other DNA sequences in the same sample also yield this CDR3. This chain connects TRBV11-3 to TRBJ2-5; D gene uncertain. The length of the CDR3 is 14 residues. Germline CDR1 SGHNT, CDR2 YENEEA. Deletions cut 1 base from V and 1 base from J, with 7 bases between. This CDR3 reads CASSLGGSQETQYF. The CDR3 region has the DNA TGTGCCAGCAGCTTAGGCGGCAGCCAAGAGACCCAGTACTTC.

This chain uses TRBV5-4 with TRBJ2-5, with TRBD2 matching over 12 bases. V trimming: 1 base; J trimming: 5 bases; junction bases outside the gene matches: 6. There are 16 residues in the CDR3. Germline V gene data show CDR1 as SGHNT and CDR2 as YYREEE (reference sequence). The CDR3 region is CASSLRLAGGLETQYF. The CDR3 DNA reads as TGTGCCAGCAGCTTGCGGCTAGCGGGGGGGCTGGAGACCCAGTACTTC.

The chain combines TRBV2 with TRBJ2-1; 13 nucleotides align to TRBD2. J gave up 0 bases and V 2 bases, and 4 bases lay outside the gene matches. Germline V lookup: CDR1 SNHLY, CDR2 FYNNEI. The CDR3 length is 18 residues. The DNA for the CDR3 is TGTGCCAGCAGTGAACGGACTAGCGGGGGAATCTCCTACAATGAGCAGTTCTTC. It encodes CASSERTSGGISYNEQFF.

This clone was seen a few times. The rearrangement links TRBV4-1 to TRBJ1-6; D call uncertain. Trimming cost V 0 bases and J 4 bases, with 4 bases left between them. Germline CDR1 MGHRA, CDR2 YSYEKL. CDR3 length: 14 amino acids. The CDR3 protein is CASSQERYNSPLHF. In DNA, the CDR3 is TGCGCCAGCAGCCAAGAGAGGTATAATTCACCCCTCCACTTT.

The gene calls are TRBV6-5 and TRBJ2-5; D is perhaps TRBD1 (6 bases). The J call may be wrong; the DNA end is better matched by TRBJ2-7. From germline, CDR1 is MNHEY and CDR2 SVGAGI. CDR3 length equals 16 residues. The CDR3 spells CASSYTGTRMAYEQYF. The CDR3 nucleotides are TGTGCCAGCAGTTATACCGGGACACGAATGGCCTACGAGCAGTACTTC.

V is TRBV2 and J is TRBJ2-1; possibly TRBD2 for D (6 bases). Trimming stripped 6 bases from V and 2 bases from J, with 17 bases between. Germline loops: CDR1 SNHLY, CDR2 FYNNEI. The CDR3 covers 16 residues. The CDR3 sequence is CASSGRRGVAYNEQFF. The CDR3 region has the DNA TGTGCCAGCAGCGGACGGAGGGGAGTAGCCTACAATGAGCAGTTCTTC.

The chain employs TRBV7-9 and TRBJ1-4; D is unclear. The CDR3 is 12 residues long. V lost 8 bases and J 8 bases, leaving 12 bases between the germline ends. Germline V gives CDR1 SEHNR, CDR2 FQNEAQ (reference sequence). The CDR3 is CASRRREEKLFF. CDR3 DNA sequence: TGTGCCAGCCGCAGGCGAGAGGAAAAACTGTTTTTT.

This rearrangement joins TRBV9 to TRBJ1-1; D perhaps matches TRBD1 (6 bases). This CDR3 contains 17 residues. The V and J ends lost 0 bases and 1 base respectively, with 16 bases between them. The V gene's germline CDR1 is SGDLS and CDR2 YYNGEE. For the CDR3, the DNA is TGTGCCAGCAGCGTAGGGGGGAGGGGGTTACGGAACACTGAAGCTTTCTTT. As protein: CASSVGGRGLRNTEAFF.

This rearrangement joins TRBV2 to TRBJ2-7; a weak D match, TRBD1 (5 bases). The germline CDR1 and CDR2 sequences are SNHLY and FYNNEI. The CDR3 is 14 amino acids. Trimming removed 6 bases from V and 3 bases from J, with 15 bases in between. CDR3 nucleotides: TGTGCCAGCAGAGAGACGGACGGACACTACGAGCAGTACTTC. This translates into CASRETDGHYEQYF.

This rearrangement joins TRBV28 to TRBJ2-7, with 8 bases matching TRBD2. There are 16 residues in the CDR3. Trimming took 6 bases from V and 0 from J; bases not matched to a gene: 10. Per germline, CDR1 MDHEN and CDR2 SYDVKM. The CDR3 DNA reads TGTGCCAGCAGGTATAGCGGGACCGTAAGCTCCTACGAGCAGTACTTC. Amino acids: CASRYSGTVSSYEQYF.

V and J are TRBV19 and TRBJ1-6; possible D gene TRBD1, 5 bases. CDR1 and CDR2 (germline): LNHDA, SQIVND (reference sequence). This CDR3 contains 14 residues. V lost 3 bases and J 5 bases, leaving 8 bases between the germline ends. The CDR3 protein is CASSILQDNSPLHF. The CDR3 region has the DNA TGTGCCAGTAGTATCCTACAGGATAATTCACCCCTCCACTTT.

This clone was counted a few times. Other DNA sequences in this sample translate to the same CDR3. The CDR3 DNA reads TGTGCCAGCAGCTTAGGAGGGACAGCTTCTTACAATGAGCAGTTCTTC. This sequence encodes CASSLGGTASYNEQFF. The gene calls are TRBV5-4 and TRBJ2-1, with a weak D call TRBD1 (7 bases). Germline loops: CDR1 SGHNT, CDR2 YYREEE (reference sequence). V lost 2 bases, J lost 4 bases, and 16 bases lay in between. This CDR3 spans 16 amino acids.

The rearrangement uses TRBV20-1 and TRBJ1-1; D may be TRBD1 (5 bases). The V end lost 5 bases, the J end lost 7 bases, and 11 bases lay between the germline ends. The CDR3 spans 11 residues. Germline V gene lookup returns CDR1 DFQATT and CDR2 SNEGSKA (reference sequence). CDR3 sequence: CSAVGANEAFF. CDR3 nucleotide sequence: TGCAGTGCTGTAGGGGCGAATGAAGCTTTCTTT.

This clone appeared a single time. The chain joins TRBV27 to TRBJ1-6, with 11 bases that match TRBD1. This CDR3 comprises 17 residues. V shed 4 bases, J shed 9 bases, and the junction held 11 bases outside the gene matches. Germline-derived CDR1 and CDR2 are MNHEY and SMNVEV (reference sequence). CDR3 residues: CASSSLRLGQGVSPLHF. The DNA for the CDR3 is TGTGCCAGCAGTTCCCTTCGCCTGGGACAGGGGGTTTCACCCCTCCACTTT.

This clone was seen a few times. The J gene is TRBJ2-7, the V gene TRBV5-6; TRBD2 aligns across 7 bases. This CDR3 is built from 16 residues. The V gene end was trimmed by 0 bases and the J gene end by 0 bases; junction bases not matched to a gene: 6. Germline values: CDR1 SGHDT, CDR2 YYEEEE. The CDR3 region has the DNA TGTGCCAGCAGCTTGGGGACTGGCGGGAGCTCCTACGAGCAGTACTTC. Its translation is CASSLGTGGSSYEQYF.

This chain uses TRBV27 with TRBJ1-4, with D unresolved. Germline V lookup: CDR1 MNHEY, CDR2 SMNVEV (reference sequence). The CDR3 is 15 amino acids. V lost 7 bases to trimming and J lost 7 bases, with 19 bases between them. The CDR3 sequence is CASKDLKGGGEKLFF. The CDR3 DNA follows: TGTGCCAGCAAGGACCTAAAGGGAGGTGGTGAAAAACTGTTTTTT.